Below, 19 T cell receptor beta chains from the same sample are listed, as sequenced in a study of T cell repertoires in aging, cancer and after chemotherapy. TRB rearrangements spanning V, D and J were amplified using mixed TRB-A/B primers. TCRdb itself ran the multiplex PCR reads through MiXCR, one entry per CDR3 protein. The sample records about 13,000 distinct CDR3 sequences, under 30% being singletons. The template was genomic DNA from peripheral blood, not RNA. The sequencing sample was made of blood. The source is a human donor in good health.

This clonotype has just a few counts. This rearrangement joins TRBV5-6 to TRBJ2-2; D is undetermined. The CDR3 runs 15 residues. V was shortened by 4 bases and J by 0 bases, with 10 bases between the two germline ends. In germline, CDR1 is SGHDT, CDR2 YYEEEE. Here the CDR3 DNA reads TGTGCCAGCAGCACAATGACCGCGAACACCGGGGAGCTGTTTTTT. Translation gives CASSTMTANTGELFF.

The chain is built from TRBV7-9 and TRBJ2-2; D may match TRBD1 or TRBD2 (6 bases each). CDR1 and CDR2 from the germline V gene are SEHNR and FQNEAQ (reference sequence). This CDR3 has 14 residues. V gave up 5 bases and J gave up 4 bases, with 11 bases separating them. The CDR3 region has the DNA TGTGCCAGCAGCCGACAGGAGGGCACCGGGGAGCTGTTTTTT. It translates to CASSRQEGTGELFF.

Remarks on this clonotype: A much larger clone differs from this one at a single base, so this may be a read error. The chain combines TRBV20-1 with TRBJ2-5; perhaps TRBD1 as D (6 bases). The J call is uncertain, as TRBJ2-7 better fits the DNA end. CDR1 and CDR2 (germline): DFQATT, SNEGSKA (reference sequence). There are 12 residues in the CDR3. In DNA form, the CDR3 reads TGCAGTGCTAGTGGTACAGGGATCGAGCAGTACGTC. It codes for CSASGTGIEQYV.

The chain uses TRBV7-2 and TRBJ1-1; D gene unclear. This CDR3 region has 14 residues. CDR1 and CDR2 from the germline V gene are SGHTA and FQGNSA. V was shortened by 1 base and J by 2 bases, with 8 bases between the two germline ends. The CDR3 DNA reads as TGTGCCAGCAGCTTAGTTAGGATAAACACTGAAGCTTTCTTT. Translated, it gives CASSLVRINTEAFF. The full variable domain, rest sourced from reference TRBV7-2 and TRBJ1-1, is GAGVSQSPSNKVTEKGKDVELRCDPISGHTALYWYRQSLGQGLEFLIYFQGNSAPDKSGLPSDRFSAERTGGSVSTLTIQRTQQEDSAVYLCASSLVRINTEAFFGQGTRLTVV.

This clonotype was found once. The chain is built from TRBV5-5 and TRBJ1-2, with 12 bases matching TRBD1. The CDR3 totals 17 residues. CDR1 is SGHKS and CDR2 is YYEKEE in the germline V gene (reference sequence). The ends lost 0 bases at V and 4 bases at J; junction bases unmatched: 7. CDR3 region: CASSLEGQGAGGYGYTF. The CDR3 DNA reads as TGTGCCAGCAGCTTGGAGGGACAGGGGGCGGGCGGCTATGGCTACACCTTC.

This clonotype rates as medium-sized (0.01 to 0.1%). CDR3 in DNA: TGTGCCATCAGGGGGACAGCAGGACTAGACACCATATATTTT. This gives the protein CAIRGTAGLDTIYF. The chain uses TRBV10-3 and TRBJ1-3, with TRBD1 matching 7 bases. J lost 8 bases, V lost 6 bases, and 10 bases had no gene match. CDR3 size: 14 residues. Per germline, CDR1 ENHRY and CDR2 SYGVKD.

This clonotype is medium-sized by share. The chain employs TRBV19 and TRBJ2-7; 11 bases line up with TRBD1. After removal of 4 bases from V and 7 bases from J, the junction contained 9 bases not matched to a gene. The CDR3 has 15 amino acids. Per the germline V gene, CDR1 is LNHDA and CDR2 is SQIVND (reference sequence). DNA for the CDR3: TGTGCCAGTAGTACCTCCGGACAGGGGGCTGGGGAGCAGTACTTC. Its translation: CASSTSGQGAGEQYF.

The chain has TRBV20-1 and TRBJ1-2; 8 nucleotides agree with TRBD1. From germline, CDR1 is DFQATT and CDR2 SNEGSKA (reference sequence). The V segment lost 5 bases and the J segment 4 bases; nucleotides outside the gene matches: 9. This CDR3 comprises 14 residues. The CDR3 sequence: CSAYQGAGGYGYTF. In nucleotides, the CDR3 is TGCAGTGCTTACCAGGGGGCGGGCGGCTATGGCTACACCTTC.

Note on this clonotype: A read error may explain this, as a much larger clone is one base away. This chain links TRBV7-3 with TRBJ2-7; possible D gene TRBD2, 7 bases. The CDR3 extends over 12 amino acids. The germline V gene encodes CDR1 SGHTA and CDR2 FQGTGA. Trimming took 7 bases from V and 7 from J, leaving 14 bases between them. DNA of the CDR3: TGTGCCAGCACCGAAGGGGGGGATGAGCAGTACGTC. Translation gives CASTEGGDEQYV.

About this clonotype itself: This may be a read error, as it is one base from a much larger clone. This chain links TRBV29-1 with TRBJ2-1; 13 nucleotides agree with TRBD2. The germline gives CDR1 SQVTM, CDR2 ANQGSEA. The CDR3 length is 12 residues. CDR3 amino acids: CGVILAGGTQFF. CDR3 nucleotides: TGCGGCGTAATACTAGCGGGGGGGACGCAGTTCTTC.

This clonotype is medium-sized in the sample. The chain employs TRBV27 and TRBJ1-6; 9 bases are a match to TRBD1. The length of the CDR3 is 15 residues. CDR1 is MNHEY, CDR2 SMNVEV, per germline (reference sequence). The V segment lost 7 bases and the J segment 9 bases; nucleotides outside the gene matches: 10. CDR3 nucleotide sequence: TGTGCCAGCAAATACAACAGGGGGCTTGGTTCACCCCTCCACTTT. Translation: CASKYNRGLGSPLHF.

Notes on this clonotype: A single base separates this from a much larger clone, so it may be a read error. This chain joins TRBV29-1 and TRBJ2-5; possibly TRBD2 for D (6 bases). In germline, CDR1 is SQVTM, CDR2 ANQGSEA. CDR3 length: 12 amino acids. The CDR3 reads CSVGGGQEIQYF. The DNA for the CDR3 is TGCAGCGTTGGGGGAGGCCAAGAGATCCAGTACTTC.

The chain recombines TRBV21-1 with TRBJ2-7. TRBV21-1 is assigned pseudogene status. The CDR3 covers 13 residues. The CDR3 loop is CASSKASSYEQYV. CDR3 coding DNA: TGTGCCAGCAGCAAAGCAAGCTCCTACGAGCAGTACGTC.

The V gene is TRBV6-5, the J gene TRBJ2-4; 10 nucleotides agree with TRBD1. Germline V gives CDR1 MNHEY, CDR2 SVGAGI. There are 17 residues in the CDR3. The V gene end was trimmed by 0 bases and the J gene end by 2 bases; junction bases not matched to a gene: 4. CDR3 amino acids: CASSYSGTGETKNIQYF. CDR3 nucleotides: TGTGCCAGCAGTTACTCCGGGACAGGGGAAACCAAAAACATTCAGTACTTC.

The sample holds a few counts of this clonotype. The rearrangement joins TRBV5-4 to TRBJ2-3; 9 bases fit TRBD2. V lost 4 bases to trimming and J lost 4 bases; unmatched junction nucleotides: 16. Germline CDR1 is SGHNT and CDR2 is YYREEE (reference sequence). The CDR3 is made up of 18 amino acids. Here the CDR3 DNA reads TGTGCCAGCAGCGTCGGAGGCGGGGGGGCCAATGGGGCAGATACGCAGTATTTT. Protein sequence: CASSVGGGGANGADTQYF.

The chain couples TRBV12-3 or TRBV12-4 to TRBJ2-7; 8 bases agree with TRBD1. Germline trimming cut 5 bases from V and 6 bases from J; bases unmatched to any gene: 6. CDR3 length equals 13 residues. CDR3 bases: TGTGCCAGCAGTGCAGCCGGGACAGGCGAGCAGTACTTC. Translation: CASSAAGTGEQYF.

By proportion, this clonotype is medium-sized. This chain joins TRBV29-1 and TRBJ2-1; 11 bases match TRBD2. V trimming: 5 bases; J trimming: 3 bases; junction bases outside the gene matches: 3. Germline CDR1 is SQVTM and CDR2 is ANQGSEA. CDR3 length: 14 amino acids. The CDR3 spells CSVSTSGGYNEQFF. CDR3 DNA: TGCAGCGTTTCTACTAGCGGGGGCTACAATGAGCAGTTCTTC.

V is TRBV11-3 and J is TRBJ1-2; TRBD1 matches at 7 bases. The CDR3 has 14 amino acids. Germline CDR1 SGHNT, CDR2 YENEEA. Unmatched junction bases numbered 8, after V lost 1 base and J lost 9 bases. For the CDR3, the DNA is TGTGCCAGCAGCTTAGCATCAGGGGGATGGAGCTACACCTTC. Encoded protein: CASSLASGGWSYTF.

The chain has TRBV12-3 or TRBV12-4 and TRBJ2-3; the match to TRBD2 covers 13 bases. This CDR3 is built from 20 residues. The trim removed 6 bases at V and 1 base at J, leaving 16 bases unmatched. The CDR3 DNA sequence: TGTGCCAGCAGACCCGCGGGGACTGAGACTAGCGGGGGGCGCACAGATACGCAGTATTTT. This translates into CASRPAGTETSGGRTDTQYF.